The 13 T cell receptor beta chains given below trace back to one sample, sequenced in a study of blood T cell repertoires in COVID-19. Some clones are missing from TCRdb's copy, which holds only in-frame ones; the method was immunoSEQ multiplex PCR. The data show about 240,000 clones, 86% seen once. Sequenced: peripheral blood. Receptor source: a man older than 75 with acute or convalescent COVID-19.

V and J are TRBV2 and TRBJ2-1, with 9 bases matching TRBD2. This CDR3 is built from 15 residues. V was pared by 3 bases and J by 2 bases, with 2 bases of the junction left unmatched. Germline CDR1 SNHLY, CDR2 FYNNEI. The CDR3: CASSDRLAAYNEQFF. CDR3 DNA sequence: TGTGCCAGCAGTGACAGACTAGCGGCCTACAATGAGCAGTTCTTC.

This sequence joins TRBV5-5 and TRBJ2-7; D remains unclear. With 2 bases removed from V and 7 bases from J, the gap between germline ends came to 16 bases. Germline CDR1 is SGHKS and CDR2 is YYEKEE (reference sequence). This CDR3 contains 14 residues. The CDR3 here is CASSFAGSLVEQYF. CDR3 sequence (DNA): TGTGCCAGCAGCTTCGCAGGATCCCTTGTGGAGCAGTACTTC.

The chain joins TRBV4-2 to TRBJ2-3; TRBD2 agrees at 12 bases. The CDR3 is 21 amino acids. The V and J ends lost 4 bases and 0 bases, in that order; junction bases with no gene match: 17. Germline V CDR1 and CDR2: LGHNA, YNFKEQ. CDR3 DNA: TGTGCCAGCAGCCCATCGGGGCTAGCGGGGGGGCTCCGTACTAGCACAGATACGCAGTATTTT. This sequence encodes CASSPSGLAGGLRTSTDTQYF.

The chain combines TRBV11-2 with TRBJ2-3, with 8 bases lining up with TRBD2. From germline, CDR1 is SGHAT and CDR2 FQNNGV. With 5 bases clipped from V and 5 bases from J, the junction kept 9 bases outside the gene matches. The CDR3 sequence is 15 residues long. CDR3: CASSPLSGARDTQYF. The CDR3 nucleotides are TGTGCCAGCAGCCCACTTAGCGGGGCTAGAGATACGCAGTATTTT.

The chain recombines TRBV13 with TRBJ2-2, with D perhaps TRBD1 (6 bases). The CDR3 extends over 15 amino acids. V lost 0 bases and J 5 bases, leaving 10 bases between the germline ends. Germline loops: CDR1 PRHDT, CDR2 FYEKMQ (reference sequence). The CDR3 loop is CASSLGGGWTGELFF. CDR3 DNA sequence: TGTGCCAGCAGCTTAGGAGGGGGTTGGACCGGGGAGCTGTTTTTT.

The chain has TRBV7-9 and TRBJ1-5; 7 bases agree with TRBD1. Germline loops: CDR1 SEHNR, CDR2 FQNEAQ (reference sequence). This CDR3 spans 14 amino acids. The V gene end was trimmed by 5 bases and the J gene end by 4 bases; junction bases not matched to a gene: 5. CDR3 protein: CASSLEGANQPQHF. The CDR3 nucleotides read TGTGCCAGCAGCCTTGAGGGGGCTAATCAGCCCCAGCATTTT.

This rearrangement joins TRBV12-3 or TRBV12-4 to TRBJ2-5, with no clear D. The CDR3 runs to 13 residues. The V gene lost 1 base and the J gene lost 5 bases, with 8 bases spanning the gap. This CDR3 is CASSLVRLETQYF. Here the CDR3 DNA reads TGTGCCAGCAGTTTAGTCCGGTTGGAGACCCAGTACTTC.

This chain connects TRBV10-1 to TRBJ1-1; D remains unclear. The V gene's germline CDR1 is WNHNN and CDR2 SYGVQD (reference sequence). Deletions cut 7 bases from V and 2 bases from J, with 11 bases between. This CDR3 is 13 amino acids long. The CDR3 coding sequence is TGCGCCAGCACCATGCTAGGAAACACTGAAGCTTTCTTT. This codes for CASTMLGNTEAFF.

The V call is TRBV12-3 or TRBV12-4, the J call TRBJ1-4; perhaps TRBD1 as D (5 bases). The CDR3 totals 12 residues. Trimming stripped 5 bases from V and 5 bases from J, with 6 bases between. The CDR3 loop reads CASSDSNEKLFF. CDR3 DNA sequence: TGTGCCAGCAGTGACAGCAATGAAAAACTGTTTTTT.

The table lists this clone with a few counts. J is TRBJ1-2 and V is TRBV6-4; 10 bases fit TRBD1. Germline CDR1 and CDR2: MRHNA and SNTAGT. There are 14 residues in the CDR3. J was trimmed by 4 bases and V by 2 bases; bases with no gene match: 1. CDR3 sequence: CASSDGTGAYGYTF. The CDR3, as DNA: TGTGCCAGCAGTGACGGGACAGGGGCCTATGGCTACACCTTC.

This clone was found once. In DNA, the CDR3 is TGTGCCAGCACCCTTACGGGATTCGGAAGCAATCAGCCCCAGCATTTT. Translation: CASTLTGFGSNQPQHF. The rearrangement uses TRBV28 and TRBJ1-5; no clear D. The CDR3 spans 16 residues. Trimming removed 7 bases at V and 1 base at J, with 17 bases between. Germline V gene sequence: CDR1 MDHEN, CDR2 SYDVKM.

The gene calls are TRBV11-2 and TRBJ1-1; 9 nucleotides agree with TRBD1. V trimming: 5 bases; J trimming: 6 bases; junction bases outside the gene matches: 10. Germline V gene sequence: CDR1 SGHAT, CDR2 FQNNGV. This CDR3 contains 15 residues. CDR3 in DNA: TGTGCCAGCAGCCGCCCGACAGGGGGGGCCTCTGAAGCTTTCTTT. Translation gives CASSRPTGGASEAFF.

The gene calls are TRBV5-1 and TRBJ2-5; 8 nucleotides align to TRBD1. The V segment lost 2 bases and the J segment 4 bases; nucleotides outside the gene matches: 7. CDR1 is SGHRS, CDR2 YFSETQ, per germline. This CDR3 is 15 amino acids long. The CDR3 coding sequence is TGCGCCAGCAGCTTATTGCAGGGGGCAGGAGAGACCCAGTACTTC. This gives the protein CASSLLQGAGETQYF.